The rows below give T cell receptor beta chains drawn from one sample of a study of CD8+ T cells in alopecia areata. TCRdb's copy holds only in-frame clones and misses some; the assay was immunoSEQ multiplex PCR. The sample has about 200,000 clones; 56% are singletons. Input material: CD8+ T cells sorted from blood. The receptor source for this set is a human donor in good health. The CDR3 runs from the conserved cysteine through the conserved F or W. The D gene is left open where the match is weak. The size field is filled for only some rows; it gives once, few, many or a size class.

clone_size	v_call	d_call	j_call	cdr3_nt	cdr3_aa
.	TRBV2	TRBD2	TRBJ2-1	TGTGCCAGTATAGCGGGGGAGAGCTCCTACAATGAGCAGTTCTTC	CASIAGESSYNEQFF
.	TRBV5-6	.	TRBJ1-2	TGTGCCAGCAGCTTGGGGGTCGCCTATGGCTACACCTTC	CASSLGVAYGYTF
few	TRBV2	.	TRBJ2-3	TGTGCCAGCAGCTCCAACGGACGGAGCACAGATACGCAGTATTTT	CASSSNGRSTDTQYF
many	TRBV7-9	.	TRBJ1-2	TGTGCCAGCAGCCAAAAAAACAGGGTAGAAGGCTACACCTTC	CASSQKNRVEGYTF
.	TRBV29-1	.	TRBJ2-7	TGCAGCGTTGAGTTAGGACAGATGCCCTACGAGCAGTACTTC	CSVELGQMPYEQYF
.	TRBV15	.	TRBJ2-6	TGTGCCACCAGCCGAAGACAGGACTCTGGGGCCAACGTCCTGACTTTC	CATSRRQDSGANVLTF
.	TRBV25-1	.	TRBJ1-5	TGTGCCAGCAGTGATCAGACAGAAAGACAGCCCCAGCATTTT	CASSDQTERQPQHF
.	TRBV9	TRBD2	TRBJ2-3	TGTGCCAGCAGCGTAAATGGGCTAGCGGGGAACACAGATACGCAGTATTTT	CASSVNGLAGNTDTQYF
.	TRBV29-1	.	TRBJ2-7	TGCAGCGTTGAAGGGACTGTCGACAGCTCCTACGAGCAGTACTTC	CSVEGTVDSSYEQYF
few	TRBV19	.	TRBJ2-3	TGTGCCAGTAGTGGGACTGCCCTTAGCACAGATACGCAGTATTTT	CASSGTALSTDTQYF
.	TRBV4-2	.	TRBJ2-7	TGTGCCAGCAGCCAAGGAAGGGGTACCTACGAGCAGTACTTC	CASSQGRGTYEQYF
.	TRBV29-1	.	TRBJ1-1	TGCAGCGCCGACACCCTCCCTGAAGCTTTCTTT	CSADTLPEAFF
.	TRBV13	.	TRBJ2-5	TGTGCCAGCAGCCGAGCTGGCGCCCGGGAAGAGACCCAGTACTTC	CASSRAGAREETQYF